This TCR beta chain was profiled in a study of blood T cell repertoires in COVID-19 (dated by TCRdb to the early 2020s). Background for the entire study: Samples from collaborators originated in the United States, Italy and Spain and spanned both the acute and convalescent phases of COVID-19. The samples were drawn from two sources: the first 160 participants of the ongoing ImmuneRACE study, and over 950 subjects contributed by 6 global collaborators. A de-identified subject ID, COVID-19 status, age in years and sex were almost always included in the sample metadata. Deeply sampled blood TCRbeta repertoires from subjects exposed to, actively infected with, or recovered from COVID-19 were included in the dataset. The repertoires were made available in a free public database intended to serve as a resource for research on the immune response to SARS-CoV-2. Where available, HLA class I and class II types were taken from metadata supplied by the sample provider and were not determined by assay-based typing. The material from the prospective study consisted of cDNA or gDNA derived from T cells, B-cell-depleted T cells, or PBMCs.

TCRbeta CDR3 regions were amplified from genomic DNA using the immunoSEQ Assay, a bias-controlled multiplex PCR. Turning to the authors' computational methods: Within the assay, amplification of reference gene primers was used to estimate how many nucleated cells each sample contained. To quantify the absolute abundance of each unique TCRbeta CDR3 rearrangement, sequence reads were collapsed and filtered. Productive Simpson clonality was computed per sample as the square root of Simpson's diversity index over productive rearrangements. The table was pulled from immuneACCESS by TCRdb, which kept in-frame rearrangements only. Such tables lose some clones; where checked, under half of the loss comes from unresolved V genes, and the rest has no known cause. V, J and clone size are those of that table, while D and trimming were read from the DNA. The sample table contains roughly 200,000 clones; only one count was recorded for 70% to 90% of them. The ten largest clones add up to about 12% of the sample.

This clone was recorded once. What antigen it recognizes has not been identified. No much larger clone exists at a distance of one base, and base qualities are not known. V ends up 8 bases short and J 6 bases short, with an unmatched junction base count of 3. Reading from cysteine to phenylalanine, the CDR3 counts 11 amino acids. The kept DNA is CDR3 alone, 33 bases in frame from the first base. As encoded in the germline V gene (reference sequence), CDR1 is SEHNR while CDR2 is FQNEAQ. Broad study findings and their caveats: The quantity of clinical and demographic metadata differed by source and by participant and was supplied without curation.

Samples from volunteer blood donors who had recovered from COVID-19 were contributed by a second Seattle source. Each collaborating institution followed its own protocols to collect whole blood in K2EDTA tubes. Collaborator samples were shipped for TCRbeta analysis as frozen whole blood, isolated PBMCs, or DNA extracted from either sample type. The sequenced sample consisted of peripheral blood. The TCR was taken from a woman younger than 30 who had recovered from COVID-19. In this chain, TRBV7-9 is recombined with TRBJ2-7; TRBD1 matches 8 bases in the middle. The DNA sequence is TGTGCCAGCGGAACAGGGGGCGAGCAGTACTTC. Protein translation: CASGTGGEQYF.